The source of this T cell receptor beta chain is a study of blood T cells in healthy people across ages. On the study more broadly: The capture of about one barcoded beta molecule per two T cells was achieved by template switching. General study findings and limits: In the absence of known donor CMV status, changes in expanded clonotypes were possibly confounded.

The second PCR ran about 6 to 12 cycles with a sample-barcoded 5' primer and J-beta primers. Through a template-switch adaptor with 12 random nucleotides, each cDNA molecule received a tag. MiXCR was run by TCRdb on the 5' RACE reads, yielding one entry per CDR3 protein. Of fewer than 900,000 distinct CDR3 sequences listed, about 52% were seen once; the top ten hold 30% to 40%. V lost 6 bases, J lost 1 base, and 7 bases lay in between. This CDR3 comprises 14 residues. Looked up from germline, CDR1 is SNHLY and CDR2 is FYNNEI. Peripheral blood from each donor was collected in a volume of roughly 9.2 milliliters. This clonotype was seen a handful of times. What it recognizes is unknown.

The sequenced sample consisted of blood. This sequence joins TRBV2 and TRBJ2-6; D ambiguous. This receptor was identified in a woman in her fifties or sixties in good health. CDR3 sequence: CASRDPSGANVLTF. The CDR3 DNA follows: TGTGCCAGCAGGGACCCATCTGGGGCCAACGTCCTGACTTTC.